These 32 T cell receptor beta chains came from one sample sequenced in a study of sequential checkpoint blockade in melanoma (dated by TCRdb to between 2017 and 2020). The library was generated by the immunoSEQ multiplex PCR assay. The immuneACCESS repertoire file appears here via TCRdb, limited to in-frame rearrangements. These files lack a portion of the clones; in checked studies, under half of the deficit traces to unresolved V genes, and the cause of the others is not known. For this sample there are some 16,000 clones; over 70% appear just once. 12% of the sample is taken by the ten largest. The treatment or condition label of this sample denotes: randomized to nivolumab then ipilimumab (arm A) or the reverse (arm B). The sequencing used CD8+ T cells sorted from blood (inferred from file names), collected from a patient given nivolumab and ipilimumab in sequence. These TCRs come from a human donor with melanoma.

In this sample, this clone turned up once. The chain couples TRBV4-3 to TRBJ2-7; D not certain. The length of the CDR3 is 14 residues. The ends were cut back, 1 base at V and 0 bases at J, with 7 bases in the middle. Germline CDR1 and CDR2: LGHNA and YSLEER. CDR3 in DNA: TGCGCCAGCAGCCAAGTTCCGTACTCCTACGAGCAGTACTTC. Its protein product is CASSQVPYSYEQYF.

This clone was recorded only once. The V and J genes are TRBV19 and TRBJ1-1; D call uncertain. From germline, CDR1 is LNHDA and CDR2 SQIVND (reference sequence). The CDR3 is made up of 14 amino acids. V was trimmed by 7 bases and J by 4 bases, leaving 16 bases between them. The CDR3 DNA sequence: TGTGCCAGTACAAGAGGACGGGCGGGCACTGAAGCTTTCTTT. It translates to CASTRGRAGTEAFF.

The chain links TRBV5-1 to TRBJ2-7; 8 bases align to TRBD2. The CDR3 spans 13 residues. The ends lost 2 bases at V and 6 bases at J; junction bases unmatched: 4. CDR1 is SGHRS and CDR2 is YFSETQ in the germline V gene. The CDR3 nucleotides are TGCGCCAGCAGCTTCGGGACTAGAGTCGAGCAGTACTTC. Translation: CASSFGTRVEQYF.

This clone was seen a few times. The chain couples TRBV4-1 to TRBJ2-7; D gene ambiguous. The V gene's germline CDR1 is MGHRA and CDR2 YSYEKL. V lost 0 bases to trimming and J lost 2 bases, with 11 bases between them. This CDR3 spans 15 amino acids. The CDR3 nucleotides read TGCGCCAGCAGCCAAGAAACACGTCCCACCTACGAGCAGTACTTC. Protein: CASSQETRPTYEQYF.

This clone was counted only a few times. J is TRBJ1-1 and V is TRBV13; tentative D call: TRBD1 (5 bases). The CDR3 length is 15 residues. Germline V gene sequence: CDR1 PRHDT, CDR2 FYEKMQ (reference sequence). Trimming removed 1 base at V and 0 bases at J, with 9 bases between. The CDR3 nucleotides are TGTGCCAGCAGCTTAGCGACCAGGGTGAACACTGAAGCTTTCTTT. The encoded protein is CASSLATRVNTEAFF.

The chain combines TRBV7-6 with TRBJ2-7, with 12 bases lining up with TRBD2. Germline CDR1 is SGHVS and CDR2 is FNYEAQ. After removal of 4 bases from V and 4 bases from J, the junction contained 5 bases not matched to a gene. CDR3 length: 15 residues. CDR3 nucleotide sequence: TGTGCCAGCAGCTCACTAGCGGGAGGACGATACGAGCAGTACTTC. It translates to CASSSLAGGRYEQYF.

This clone was detected only once. The rearrangement joins TRBV7-2 to TRBJ1-2, with D maybe TRBD1 (6 bases). V gave up 1 base and J gave up 6 bases, with 6 bases separating them. Germline V gene lookup returns CDR1 SGHTA and CDR2 FQGNSA. CDR3 length: 12 amino acids. This CDR3 is CASSLGTDGYTF. CDR3 coding DNA: TGTGCCAGCAGCTTAGGGACAGATGGCTACACCTTC.

The J gene is TRBJ2-1, the V gene TRBV9, with D tentatively TRBD2 (6 bases). CDR1 and CDR2 from the germline V gene are SGDLS and YYNGEE. V lost 3 bases and J lost 4, with 20 bases in between. The CDR3 extends over 17 amino acids. CDR3 bases: TGTGCCAGCAGCGCGAGGTTGTGGGACGGAGGGTACAATGAGCAGTTCTTC. Its protein product is CASSARLWDGGYNEQFF. The entire variable domain, with the rest obtained from reference TRBV9 and TRBJ2-1, is as follows: DSGVTQTPKHLITATGQRVTLRCSPRSGDLSVYWYQQSLDQGLQFLIQYYNGEERAKGNILERFSAQQFPDLHSELNLSSLELGDSALYFCASSARLWDGGYNEQFFGPGTRLTVL.

This clone was found once. The chain carries TRBV5-4 and TRBJ2-7; D possibly corresponds to TRBD2 (6 bases). Trimming pared 2 bases from V and 3 bases from J, leaving 12 bases between. From germline, CDR1 is SGHNT and CDR2 YYREEE (reference sequence). The CDR3 has 14 residues. CDR3 nucleotides: TGTGCCAGCAGCTTTGCGGGAATGGGCTACGAGCAGTACTTC. It translates to CASSFAGMGYEQYF.

This clone was counted between two and nine times. V is TRBV7-2 and J is TRBJ2-7, with TRBD2 matching over 10 bases. This CDR3 is 19 amino acids long. The germline gives CDR1 SGHTA, CDR2 FQGNSA. V dropped 5 bases and J dropped 3; count of bases not matched to a gene: 19. Here the CDR3 reads CASSQLTSGYEPPLYEQYF. In DNA form, the CDR3 reads TGTGCCAGCAGCCAATTGACTAGCGGGTACGAACCCCCTCTCTACGAGCAGTACTTC.

V gene TRBV5-6 combines with J gene TRBJ2-7, with 10 bases that match TRBD1. This CDR3 contains 14 residues. After removal of 4 bases from V and 4 bases from J, the junction contained 5 bases not matched to a gene. Germline values: CDR1 SGHDT, CDR2 YYEEEE. CDR3 protein: CASSAGQGSYEQYF. DNA of the CDR3: TGTGCCAGCAGCGCGGGACAGGGGTCTTACGAGCAGTACTTC. The full variable domain, rest sourced from reference TRBV5-6 and TRBJ2-7, is DAGVTQSPTHLIKTRGQQVTLRCSPKSGHDTVSWYQQALGQGPQFIFQYYEEEERQRGNFPDRFSGHQFPNYSSELNVNALLLGDSALYLCASSAGQGSYEQYFGPGTRLTVT.

This clone has only a few counts. One end of the junction varies from germline; a read error may be responsible. J is TRBJ2-3 and V is TRBV7-9; 9 positions match TRBD2. The CDR3 spans 14 residues. Germline CDR1 reads SEHNR; CDR2 reads FQNEAQ (reference sequence). The CDR3: CATQLGTSIDTQYF. Here the CDR3 DNA reads TGTGCCACTCAACTGGGGACTAGCATAGATACGCAGTATTTT.

For this clone: This specimen includes other DNA sequences encoding the same CDR3. This chain connects TRBV10-3 to TRBJ2-7, with TRBD1 identical over 7 bases. The CDR3 extends over 14 amino acids. The germline V gene has CDR1 ENHRY and CDR2 SYGVKD. Trimming removed 2 bases from V and 3 bases from J; junction bases left unmatched: 4. CDR3 bases: TGTGCCATCAGTGAGAGAGGGGACAGCTACGAGCAGTACTTC. It encodes CAISERGDSYEQYF.

Details on this clone: Other nucleotide sequences in the sample specify the same CDR3. The gene calls are TRBV13 and TRBJ1-5; no firm D call. The V gene's germline CDR1 is PRHDT and CDR2 FYEKMQ (reference sequence). V lost 0 bases and J lost 2, with 5 bases in between. The CDR3 is 14 amino acids. The CDR3 spells CASSLGQGNQPQHF. The CDR3 DNA sequence: TGTGCCAGCAGCTTAGGCCAGGGCAATCAGCCCCAGCATTTT.

The chain is built from TRBV5-4 and TRBJ2-7; TRBD2 matches 13 bases. The germline CDR1 and CDR2 sequences are SGHNT and YYREEE (reference sequence). Germline trimming cut 4 bases from V and 5 bases from J; bases unmatched to any gene: 3. CDR3 size: 14 residues. Here the CDR3 DNA reads TGTGCCAGCAGCCCAGGACTAGCGGGAGACGAGCAGTACTTC. It translates to CASSPGLAGDEQYF.

CDR3 in DNA: TGTGCCAGTAGTTCCAGGGGCACTGAAGCTTTCTTT. Encoded protein: CASSSRGTEAFF. The genes are TRBV19 and TRBJ1-1; the D gene is possibly TRBD1 (6 bases). In germline, CDR1 is LNHDA, CDR2 SQIVND (reference sequence). CDR3 length equals 12 residues. V was shortened by 5 bases and J by 4 bases, with 8 bases between the two germline ends.

The chain couples TRBV7-6 to TRBJ2-7, with a weak D call TRBD2 (6 bases). This CDR3 contains 15 residues. Germline CDR1 is SGHVS and CDR2 is FNYEAQ. The V gene lost 5 bases and the J gene lost 7 bases, with 21 bases spanning the gap. CDR3 nucleotides: TGTGCCAGCAGCCTCGCGGAGGAGGGCTCGGGGGAGCAGTACTTC. Protein product: CASSLAEEGSGEQYF. The full variable domain, in which reference TRBV7-6 and TRBJ2-7 provide the parts outside the CDR3, is GAGVSQSPRYKVTKRGQDVALRCDPISGHVSLYWYRQALGQGPEFLTYFNYEAQQDKSGLPNDRFSAERPEGSISTLTIQRTEQRDSAMYRCASSLAEEGSGEQYFGPGTRLTVT.

This chain uses TRBV30 with TRBJ2-7, with D possibly being TRBD1 (6 bases). The germline V gene has CDR1 GTSNPN and CDR2 SVGIG (reference sequence). The CDR3 consists of 12 residues. V shed 4 bases and J shed 5 bases, with 12 bases lying between them. The CDR3 spells CAWNRVRDEQYF. The DNA of the CDR3 is TGTGCCTGGAACAGGGTAAGAGACGAGCAGTACTTC.

The genes are TRBV27 and TRBJ1-5; tentative D call: TRBD1 (6 bases). The CDR3 spans 16 residues. Germline lookup yields CDR1 MNHEY and CDR2 SMNVEV (reference sequence). The V and J ends lost 3 bases and 6 bases respectively, with 18 bases between them. The CDR3 here is CASSLESGDFSQPQHF. The CDR3 nucleotides are TGTGCCAGCAGTTTGGAGTCAGGGGATTTTAGTCAGCCCCAGCATTTT.

Only a few counts were recorded for this clone. This chain links TRBV28 with TRBJ1-4; possibly TRBD1 for D (5 bases). The germline V gene has CDR1 MDHEN and CDR2 SYDVKM. The CDR3 has 17 amino acids. V gave up 7 bases and J gave up 0 bases, with 18 bases separating them. The DNA of the CDR3 is TGTGCCAGCACCCTTACGGGGGGTCTAGCAACTAATGAAAAACTGTTTTTT. Translating gives CASTLTGGLATNEKLFF.

V usage is TRBV4-3 and J usage is TRBJ1-1; D is uncertain. Germline-derived CDR1 and CDR2 are LGHNA and YSLEER. This CDR3 contains 15 residues. V lost 1 base to trimming and J lost 0 bases, with 9 bases between them. The CDR3 bases are TGCGCCAGCAGCCAAGTAGCGGGGTTGAACACTGAAGCTTTCTTT. Its translation: CASSQVAGLNTEAFF.

This sequence joins TRBV19 and TRBJ2-7; maybe TRBD2 (5 bases). V was clipped by 5 bases and J by 3 bases, with 14 bases between them. Germline lookup yields CDR1 LNHDA and CDR2 SQIVND (reference sequence). The CDR3 sequence is 14 residues long. In DNA form, the CDR3 reads TGTGCCAGTAGTGCCACCCTGAGGGACTACGAGCAGTACTTC. Its protein product is CASSATLRDYEQYF.

The rearrangement joins TRBV4-3 to TRBJ2-6, with D perhaps TRBD2 (5 bases). In germline, CDR1 is LGHNA, CDR2 YSLEER. This CDR3 spans 16 amino acids. Trimming cost V 0 bases and J 0 bases, with 6 bases left between them. CDR3 region: CASSQERASGANVLTF. The DNA for the CDR3 is TGCGCCAGCAGCCAAGAGAGGGCCTCTGGGGCCAACGTCCTGACTTTC.

This rearrangement joins TRBV19 to TRBJ1-5, with D perhaps matching TRBD1 (6 bases). V was shortened by 1 base and J by 6 bases, with 13 bases between the two germline ends. This CDR3 is 15 amino acids long. Germline V gene data show CDR1 as LNHDA and CDR2 as SQIVND (reference sequence). The DNA for the CDR3 is TGTGCCAGTAGTATAGGAACAGGGTGGGCTCAGCCCCAGCATTTT. This codes for CASSIGTGWAQPQHF.

This clone has a handful of counts. J is TRBJ2-7 and V is TRBV28, with TRBD1 identical over 8 bases. The CDR3 is 12 amino acids. J was trimmed by 5 bases and V by 10 bases; bases with no gene match: 7. CDR1 MDHEN and CDR2 SYDVKM come from the germline V gene. The CDR3 DNA sequence: TGTGCCACCAGGACAGGGTCCAACGAGCAGTACTTC. Its translation: CATRTGSNEQYF.

This clone was detected only once. V gene TRBV6-6 combines with J gene TRBJ2-7, with D perhaps matching TRBD1 (6 bases). Deletions cut 4 bases from V and 9 bases from J, with 19 bases between. The V gene's germline CDR1 is MNHNY and CDR2 SVGAGI (reference sequence). This CDR3 spans 14 amino acids. CDR3 protein: CASSFSDSFGGQYF. The CDR3 nucleotides are TGTGCCAGCAGTTTCTCGGACAGCTTTGGGGGGCAGTACTTC.

By share, this clone ranks as large. V gene TRBV7-9 combines with J gene TRBJ1-2; 11 bases agree with TRBD1. V lost 5 bases to trimming and J lost 9 bases; unmatched junction nucleotides: 5. Germline V lookup: CDR1 SEHNR, CDR2 FQNEAQ (reference sequence). The CDR3 totals 13 residues. In nucleotides, the CDR3 is TGTGCCAGCAGCCCGGGACAGGGGGAGAGCTACACCTTC. It specifies CASSPGQGESYTF.

The V and J genes are TRBV4-3 and TRBJ1-2, with TRBD1 identical over 7 bases. Trimming took 1 base from V and 5 from J; bases not matched to a gene: 7. The CDR3 is 15 amino acids. The germline V gene encodes CDR1 LGHNA and CDR2 YSLEER. The CDR3 DNA follows: TGCGCCAGCAGCCAAGGGACAGGTGGTGGTTATGGCTACACCTTC. It is translated as CASSQGTGGGYGYTF.

This clone was recorded a few times. This chain uses TRBV13 with TRBJ1-2; 7 bases align to TRBD1. Trimming removed 5 bases from V and 4 bases from J; junction bases left unmatched: 7. This CDR3 has 14 amino acids. The germline V gene encodes CDR1 PRHDT and CDR2 FYEKMQ (reference sequence). CDR3 DNA: TGTGCCAGCAGCCCGGGGACAGATAGCTATGGCTACACCTTC. Protein sequence: CASSPGTDSYGYTF. Together with reference TRBV13 and TRBJ1-2, the CDR3 gives the full variable domain: AAGVIQSPRHLIKEKRETATLKCYPIPRHDTVYWYQQGPGQDPQFLISFYEKMQSDKGSIPDRFSAQQFSDYHSELNMSSLELGDSALYFCASSPGTDSYGYTFGSGTRLTVV.

V gene TRBV7-9 combines with J gene TRBJ2-7, with D perhaps matching TRBD2 (6 bases). Trimming left V 5 bases short and J 3 bases short, with 17 bases between. The CDR3 covers 15 residues. CDR1 and CDR2 from the germline V gene are SEHNR and FQNEAQ (reference sequence). The CDR3 spells CASSSGGYRNYEQYF. CDR3 sequence (DNA): TGTGCCAGCAGCAGTGGGGGGTATCGAAACTACGAGCAGTACTTC.

The rearrangement joins TRBV4-1 to TRBJ1-3; D unclear. The CDR3 has 14 amino acids. The V gene lost 4 bases and the J gene lost 1 base, with 8 bases spanning the gap. CDR1 MGHRA and CDR2 YSYEKL come from the germline V gene. CDR3 sequence reads: CASSPLNSGNTIYF. The CDR3 DNA reads as TGCGCCAGCAGCCCACTTAATTCTGGAAACACCATATATTTT.

This clone was counted a single time. The V gene is TRBV4-3, the J gene TRBJ2-7; TRBD1 matches 9 bases. V lost 4 bases to trimming and J lost 3 bases; unmatched junction nucleotides: 4. The CDR3 extends over 14 amino acids. Per germline, CDR1 LGHNA and CDR2 YSLEER. The CDR3 loop is CASSPGTGSYEQYF. The DNA of the CDR3 is TGCGCCAGCAGCCCCGGGACAGGGAGCTACGAGCAGTACTTC.